This T cell receptor (beta chain) derives from a study of blood T cell repertoires in COVID-19. Across the whole study: Samples representing acute and convalescent COVID-19 were sourced from the United States, Italy and Spain.

Across over 20 US areas, participants ranged in age from roughly 18 to 95 years. In its sample, this clone was seen a few times. TCRdb's copy holds only in-frame clones and misses some; the assay was immunoSEQ multiplex PCR. Of roughly 200,000 clones listed, roughly 89% are singletons. Sequenced: PBMCs or T cells enriched from blood (not recorded which). This clonotype originated in a woman in her 30s who had been exposed to COVID-19.

The CDR3 region has the DNA TGTGCCAGCAGCCCCCGCTGGGAGGTCAACGAGCAGTACTTC. It yields the protein CASSPRWEVNEQYF. The gene calls are TRBV9 and TRBJ2-7; D perhaps matches TRBD2 (6 bases). The V end was cut by 4 bases, the J end by 5 bases, with 16 bases between. Germline V gives CDR1 SGDLS, CDR2 YYNGEE. CDR3 size: 14 residues.